Presented here are 2 T cell receptor beta chains from one specimen sequenced in a study of blood T cells in healthy people across ages. Together with a sample-barcoded 5' primer, a J-beta primer mix was included in a second PCR lasting about 7 to 11 cycles. TCRdb reprocessed the 5' RACE reads via MiXCR and lists one record per CDR3 protein. The profile shows approximately 960,000 distinct CDR3 sequences, almost 30% of them singletons. In addition, the sample was reused for a study of T cells of mothers and their children.

Sequencing was performed on blood. These receptors were collected from a woman in her forties in good health.

Ten or more counts support this clonotype. The chain is built from TRBV12-3 or TRBV12-4 and TRBJ2-5; D is possibly TRBD1 (5 bases). CDR3 length: 12 residues. Trimming stripped 4 bases from V and 5 bases from J, with 8 bases between. The CDR3 nucleotides are TGTGCCAGCAGTTGGCAGGGTGAGACCCAGTACTTC. Amino acids: CASSWQGETQYF.

V usage is TRBV12-3 or TRBV12-4 and J usage is TRBJ1-1; D possibly corresponds to TRBD1 (6 bases). The V and J ends lost 5 bases and 1 base respectively, with 17 bases between them. CDR3 size: 16 residues. This chain's CDR3 is CASSPPGRGANTEAFF. The CDR3 bases are TGTGCCAGCAGTCCCCCGGGCAGGGGAGCGAACACTGAAGCTTTCTTT.